These 27 T cell receptor beta chains came from one sample sequenced in a study of low-dose radiotherapy and immunotherapy resistance in tumors (dated by TCRdb to 2022 to 2024). Sequencing was performed on an Illumina HiSeq 2500. First-strand cDNA was synthesized with Superscript III and a set of TRAV- and TRBV-specific primers, covering both TCRalpha and TCRbeta chains. TCRs were amplified with Phusion for 20 to 25 PCR cycles using a constant-region primer together with the adapter attached to the V primers. TCRdb reanalyzed the raw reads on its own, using fastp at Q25 for trimming and MiXCR for clone calling, and kept in-frame beta chains. Rows matching on CDR3 protein sequence are summarized as one entry with the most common DNA and genes. This sample gives roughly 39,000 distinct CDR3 sequences in total; around a third of them show up just once. The ten top clones hold 3.7% of the sample. In light of the paper, this sample's time point label describes: before trial treatment.

The source material was PBMCs, sampled before treatment. These receptors came from a male donor with gallbladder cancer.

This clonotype was found many times. The chain employs TRBV6-2 or TRBV6-3 and TRBJ2-1; possibly TRBD2 for D (6 bases). CDR1 MNHEY and CDR2 SVGEGT come from the germline V gene. This CDR3 contains 16 residues. Trimming cost V 6 bases and J 0 bases, with 15 bases left between them. CDR3 protein: CASSLAEKSSYNEQFF. The CDR3 nucleotides read TGTGCCAGCAGCTTAGCGGAGAAGAGCTCCTACAATGAGCAGTTCTTC.

Of note for this clonotype: This likely traces to a read error, being one base from a far larger clone. V is TRBV13 and J is TRBJ2-7; 7 bases align to TRBD2. The CDR3 has 14 amino acids. Germline values: CDR1 PRHDT, CDR2 FYEKMQ (reference sequence). Trimming took 4 bases from V and 4 from J; bases not matched to a gene: 7. The DNA for the CDR3 is TGTGCCAGCAGCTCCCCCGGGACTACTTACGAGCAGTACTTC. Its translation: CASSSPGTTYEQYF.

V usage is TRBV6-2 or TRBV6-3 and J usage is TRBJ2-5; a possible D gene is TRBD1 (5 bases). The CDR3 loop spans 14 amino acids. Deletions cut 5 bases from V and 2 bases from J, with 12 bases between. In germline, CDR1 is MNHEY, CDR2 SVGEGT. CDR3 amino acids: CASSENGAQETQYF. DNA for the CDR3: TGTGCCAGCAGTGAAAATGGGGCGCAAGAGACCCAGTACTTC.

The CDR3 coding sequence is TGCAGTGCTAGCTTCGGAGCGGGGGCCCGCACAGATACGCAGTATTTT. It codes for CSASFGAGARTDTQYF. This chain joins TRBV20-1 and TRBJ2-3; TRBD2 matches 8 bases. V dropped 3 bases and J dropped 1; count of bases not matched to a gene: 9. Germline-derived CDR1 and CDR2 are DFQATT and SNEGSKA (reference sequence). The length of the CDR3 is 16 residues.

This clonotype was observed a handful of times. The V gene is TRBV28, the J gene TRBJ1-3, with a tentative D call TRBD1 (5 bases). The CDR3 runs 14 residues. V gave up 10 bases and J gave up 2 bases, with 15 bases separating them. Germline assignment: CDR1 MDHEN and CDR2 SYDVKM. CDR3: CAINEGLAGNTIYF. CDR3 DNA sequence: TGTGCCATCAACGAGGGACTAGCTGGAAACACCATATATTTT.

This clonotype was counted at least ten times. The chain has TRBV7-7 and TRBJ2-5, with 11 bases aligning to TRBD2. This CDR3 contains 14 residues. Germline assignment: CDR1 SSHAT and CDR2 FNYEAQ (reference sequence). Trimming took 4 bases from V and 7 from J; bases not matched to a gene: 5. This CDR3 is CASSSLGTSGTQYF. The CDR3 nucleotides are TGTGCCAGCAGCTCCCTCGGGACTAGCGGGACCCAGTACTTC.

By share, this clonotype ranks as medium-sized. The chain uses TRBV10-3 and TRBJ2-3, with 11 bases that match TRBD2. With V trimmed by 9 bases and J by 1 base, 0 bases remained unmatched. CDR3 length: 13 residues. The V gene's germline CDR1 is ENHRY and CDR2 SYGVKD. The CDR3 loop reads CAILAGGTDTQYF. The CDR3 DNA sequence: TGTGCCATACTAGCGGGAGGCACAGATACGCAGTATTTT.

This clonotype was seen many times. The V gene is TRBV6-2 or TRBV6-3, the J gene TRBJ2-3, with 11 bases identical to TRBD2. The CDR3 covers 15 residues. Germline assignment: CDR1 MNHEY and CDR2 SVGEGT. V shed 7 bases and J 4 bases; nucleotides not matched to a gene: 7. The CDR3 here is CASTKLAGVSDTQYF. The CDR3 bases are TGTGCCAGCACCAAACTAGCGGGAGTATCAGATACGCAGTATTTT.

This clonotype came up many times. The rearrangement uses TRBV25-1 and TRBJ1-1, with no clear D. Trimming shortened V by 3 bases and J by 4 bases, and 24 bases separated the two germline ends. CDR1 is MGHDK, CDR2 SYGVNS, per germline. The CDR3 loop spans 18 amino acids. CDR3 residues: CASSETGIVFNPGTEAFF. As DNA, the CDR3 is TGTGCCAGCAGTGAGACCGGGATCGTCTTCAACCCGGGCACTGAAGCTTTCTTT.

The chain is built from TRBV27 and TRBJ2-3; D is unclear. Germline CDR1 is MNHEY and CDR2 is SMNVEV (reference sequence). Trimming took 5 bases from V and 2 from J, leaving 5 bases between them. The CDR3 is 12 residues long. The CDR3 here is CASSRSTDTQYF. CDR3 sequence (DNA): TGTGCCAGCAGTCGTTCCACAGATACGCAGTATTTT.

This chain links TRBV2 with TRBJ1-1; D perhaps matches TRBD1 (6 bases). This CDR3 is 17 amino acids long. The germline V gene has CDR1 SNHLY and CDR2 FYNNEI. V gave up 6 bases and J gave up 3 bases, with 23 bases separating them. CDR3 residues: CASRRGGGELRDTEAFF. The DNA of the CDR3 is TGTGCCAGCAGGAGGGGAGGGGGTGAATTGAGGGACACTGAAGCTTTCTTT. The variable domain in full, with the rest retrieved from reference TRBV2 and TRBJ1-1, is EPEVTQTPSHQVTQMGQEVILRCVPISNHLYFYWYRQILGQKVEFLVSFYNNEISEKSEIFDDQFSVERPDGSNFTLKIRSTKLEDSAMYFCASRRGGGELRDTEAFFGQGTRLTVV.

The genes are TRBV9 and TRBJ2-5, with D possibly TRBD2 on 6 matching bases. Germline V gene data show CDR1 as SGDLS and CDR2 as YYNGEE. Deletions cut 0 bases from V and 1 base from J, with 7 bases between. CDR3 length: 14 amino acids. CDR3 region: CASSVGTIQETQYF. DNA of the CDR3: TGTGCCAGCAGCGTAGGGACTATCCAAGAGACCCAGTACTTC.

About this clonotype: This sequence is one base from a far larger clone and is likely a read error. The chain recombines TRBV6-1 with TRBJ2-1, with 11 bases identical to TRBD2. This CDR3 region has 17 residues. The V gene's germline CDR1 is MNHNS and CDR2 SASEGT. The CDR3 here is CVIRGTSGGISYNEQFF. For the CDR3, the DNA is TGTGTCATCAGAGGGACTAGCGGAGGGATCTCCTACAATGAGCAGTTCTTC.

This clonotype appeared many times. The V gene is TRBV27, the J gene TRBJ2-2; TRBD1 is a possible D gene (5 bases). V gave up 3 bases and J gave up 4 bases, with 12 bases separating them. The CDR3 contains 15 residues. The germline V gene has CDR1 MNHEY and CDR2 SMNVEV (reference sequence). The CDR3 region is CASSFGQGSTGELFF. Written as DNA, the CDR3 is TGTGCCAGCAGTTTTGGGCAGGGCTCCACCGGGGAGCTGTTTTTT.

Regarding this clonotype: This may be a read error, as it is one base from a much larger clone. This chain connects TRBV7-9 to TRBJ2-7, with 7 bases that match TRBD2. Per germline, CDR1 SEHNR and CDR2 FQNEAQ (reference sequence). This CDR3 is 15 amino acids long. DNA of the CDR3: TGTGTCAGCAGCCCGATGGGGGGGGGGTCCTACGAGCAGTACTTC. Residues: CVSSPMGGGSYEQYF. Based on the CDR3 plus reference TRBV7-9 and TRBJ2-7, the full variable domain is DTGVSQNPRHKITKRGQNVTFRCDPISEHNRLYWYRQTLGQGPEFLTYFQNEAQLEKSRLLSDRFSAERPKGSFSTLEIQRTEQGDSAMYLCVSSPMGGGSYEQYFGPGTRLTVT.

The J gene is TRBJ2-7, the V gene TRBV6-5; D gene unclear. The V gene lost 5 bases and the J gene lost 2 bases, with 7 bases spanning the gap. Germline-derived CDR1 and CDR2 are MNHEY and SVGAGI. The CDR3 consists of 12 residues. The DNA of the CDR3 is TGTGCCAGCAGTGGCAGAGCCTACGAGCAGTACTTC. It codes for CASSGRAYEQYF.

V is TRBV29-1 and J is TRBJ1-1; D not resolved. CDR3 length: 12 amino acids. V lost 4 bases and J lost 4, with 10 bases in between. Germline loops: CDR1 SQVTM, CDR2 ANQGSEA. The CDR3 loop is CSVVFGATEAFF. The CDR3 nucleotides read TGCAGCGTTGTATTTGGTGCCACTGAAGCTTTCTTT.

This clonotype was counted a few times. The rearrangement links TRBV29-1 to TRBJ1-2; 7 positions match TRBD1. V lost 8 bases to trimming and J lost 3 bases; unmatched junction nucleotides: 6. Germline CDR1 reads SQVTM; CDR2 reads ANQGSEA. The CDR3 covers 12 residues. The CDR3 region has the DNA TGCAGCTTAGGGGGCAGGGACTATGGCTACACCTTC. Translating gives CSLGGRDYGYTF.

This chain links TRBV11-3 with TRBJ2-2, with D maybe TRBD2 (6 bases). V lost 5 bases and J lost 6, with 16 bases in between. The CDR3 has 15 residues. The germline V gene encodes CDR1 SGHNT and CDR2 YENEEA. The CDR3 DNA reads TGTGCCAGCAGCCCAGGGCCCGGGGGTGCCGGGGAGCTGTTTTTT. Residues: CASSPGPGGAGELFF.

This clonotype was detected many times. V gene TRBV7-6 combines with J gene TRBJ1-1; tentatively, D is TRBD1 (6 bases). Trimming pared 11 bases from V and 0 bases from J, leaving 19 bases between. The CDR3 is 15 amino acids. Germline loops: CDR1 SGHVS, CDR2 FNYEAQ. Written as DNA, the CDR3 is TGTGCCGCCAAACGAGGGGCAGGGGTGAACACTGAAGCTTTCTTT. This sequence encodes CAAKRGAGVNTEAFF.

The DNA of the CDR3 is TGTGCCAGCAGTTCGGGGGACTTACCCCTCCACTTT. Translated: CASSSGDLPLHF. V is TRBV28 and J is TRBJ1-6, with D perhaps TRBD1 (5 bases). The CDR3 runs 12 residues. V lost 4 bases, J lost 12 bases, and 10 bases lay in between. Germline values: CDR1 MDHEN, CDR2 SYDVKM.

Turning to this clonotype: A far bigger clonotype differs at one base, so this is likely a read error. The chain joins TRBV10-3 to TRBJ1-4, with unresolved D. Trimming took off 4 bases at V and 4 bases at J, with 7 bases between the two ends. Germline loops: CDR1 ENHRY, CDR2 SYGVKD. The length of the CDR3 is 13 residues. CDR3: CAISAGGNEKLFF. The CDR3 DNA is TGTGCCATCAGTGCCGGCGGTAATGAAAAACTGTTTTTT.

This clonotype was counted many times. V is TRBV4-2 and J is TRBJ2-7, with 7 bases lining up with TRBD2. This CDR3 is built from 15 residues. J gave up 1 base and V 4 bases, and 7 bases lay outside the gene matches. The germline V gene encodes CDR1 LGHNA and CDR2 YNFKEQ. The CDR3 DNA is TGTGCCAGCAGCCTCCTGGCTAGCGGATCCTACGAGCAGTACTTC. As protein: CASSLLASGSYEQYF.

Ten or more counts support this clonotype. V gene TRBV7-2 combines with J gene TRBJ2-1; 11 bases are shared with TRBD2. The V gene end was trimmed by 3 bases and the J gene end by 6 bases; junction bases not matched to a gene: 10. This CDR3 spans 17 amino acids. Germline V gene sequence: CDR1 SGHTA, CDR2 FQGNSA. Written as DNA, the CDR3 is TGTGCCAGCAGCTTGACCTCGACTAGCGGGATAGTCAATGAGCAGTTCTTC. Encoded protein: CASSLTSTSGIVNEQFF.

This clonotype was seen ten or more times. The chain carries TRBV7-2 and TRBJ2-3, with TRBD2 as a possible D gene (6 bases). This CDR3 is built from 15 residues. The germline CDR1 and CDR2 sequences are SGHTA and FQGNSA. Trimming pared 4 bases from V and 3 bases from J, leaving 14 bases between. The CDR3 DNA reads as TGTGCCAGCAGCTCTACGGGGGTAGAAACAGATACGCAGTATTTT. The encoded protein is CASSSTGVETDTQYF.

This clonotype was detected many times. The chain has TRBV19 and TRBJ1-2; D is ambiguous. V was cut by 6 bases and J by 3 bases, with 14 bases left in between. The CDR3 is made up of 14 amino acids. Germline-derived CDR1 and CDR2 are LNHDA and SQIVND (reference sequence). The CDR3 DNA reads as TGTGCCAGTAGCCTCGGAGAGGGCTACTATGGCTACACCTTC. It encodes CASSLGEGYYGYTF.

Worth noting for this clonotype: A far larger clone is one nucleotide away, so this likely arose from a read error. V and J are TRBV6-2 or TRBV6-3 and TRBJ2-4; D is possibly TRBD2 (5 bases). Trimming took off 2 bases at V and 13 bases at J, with 33 bases between the two ends. The CDR3 has 19 amino acids. CDR1 is MNHEY and CDR2 is SVGEGT in the germline V gene. The CDR3 bases are TGTGCCAGCAGTTACGGTGGATTTGGGAGCGGCCCAGGCTACAATGAGCAGTACTTC. It translates to CASSYGGFGSGPGYNEQYF.